This note documents a single T cell receptor (beta chain) sequence. The CDR3 length is 15 residues. Per the germline V gene, CDR1 is KGHDR and CDR2 is SFDVKD. Trimming removed 5 bases at V and 3 bases at J, with 10 bases between. These data come from a study of blood T cell repertoires in COVID-19. Generated by immunoSEQ multiplex PCR, the TCRdb table keeps only in-frame clones and is missing some. The sample records approximately 310,000 clones, around 87% being singletons. This sequence joins TRBV24-1 and TRBJ2-6; D may be TRBD1 (6 bases). Sequenced material: peripheral blood. This clonotype was obtained from a man in his forties or fifties with active or convalescent COVID-19. The CDR3 bases are TGTGCCACCAGTGGTCAGGGGCGTGGGGCCAACGTCCTGACTTTC. Translated: CATSGQGRGANVLTF.